The 12 T cell receptor beta chains presented below share a single source sample, sequenced in a study of T cell repertoires in cytomegalovirus infection. Via MiXCR, TCRdb re-called the reads, giving one row per CDR3 protein. Among roughly 160,000 distinct CDR3 sequences, roughly 20% were seen once, and the ten largest hold under 30%. No antigen has been identified for these receptors. The specimen was CD8+ T cells from cultured PBMCs, collected from culture after CMV antigen stimulation. The receptor source for this set is a human donor in good health (CMV status not recorded). Some clones in this sample may be carry-over from other donors' samples.

The chain combines TRBV6-1 with TRBJ2-5; TRBD1 or TRBD2 may be the D gene (6 bases each). V dropped 0 bases and J dropped 4 bases, with 18 bases sitting between them. The CDR3 extends over 17 amino acids. Germline CDR1 MNHNS, CDR2 SASEGT. The CDR3 sequence: CASSEALLMGGGETQYF. CDR3 bases: TGTGCCAGCAGTGAAGCGCTTCTTATGGGGGGCGGAGAGACCCAGTACTTC.

V gene TRBV27 combines with J gene TRBJ2-3, with 7 positions matching TRBD1. The CDR3 is 16 residues long. The ends lost 1 base at V and 8 bases at J; junction bases unmatched: 12. Germline V gene sequence: CDR1 MNHEY, CDR2 SMNVEV (reference sequence). The CDR3 reads CASSLFPGQIPITQYF. The CDR3 coding sequence is TGTGCCAGCAGTTTATTTCCGGGACAGATCCCTATTACGCAGTATTTT.

The genes are TRBV7-8 and TRBJ2-2; TRBD2 aligns across 8 bases. Germline V lookup: CDR1 SGHVS, CDR2 FQNEAQ. Trimming cost V 3 bases and J 7 bases; bases outside gene matches: 10. The CDR3 runs 16 residues. The CDR3 DNA reads as TGTGCCAGCAGCTTCCTAACGGGGGGGCCCAACGGGGAGCTGTTTTTT. It encodes CASSFLTGGPNGELFF. Full variable domain (remainder filled in from reference TRBV7-8 and TRBJ2-2): GAGVSQSPRYKVAKRGQDVALRCDPISGHVSLFWYQQALGQGPEFLTYFQNEAQLDKSGLPSDRFFAERPEGSVSTLKIQRTQQEDSAVYLCASSFLTGGPNGELFFGEGSRLTVL.

In its sample, this clonotype was seen a few times. The CDR3, as DNA: TGTGCCAGCAGTGACACCGACAGGGTGATGAAATACTACGAGCAGTACTTC. This sequence encodes CASSDTDRVMKYYEQYF. This rearrangement joins TRBV6-4 to TRBJ2-7, with TRBD1 matching 7 bases. This CDR3 has 17 amino acids. After removal of 2 bases from V and 3 bases from J, the junction contained 13 bases not matched to a gene. The germline V gene encodes CDR1 MRHNA and CDR2 SNTAGT.

CDR3 DNA: TGCGCCAGCAGCTATTCCAGCGGGGGGTTTCTCGATGAGCAGTTCTTC. This gives the protein CASSYSSGGFLDEQFF. The genes are TRBV5-1 and TRBJ2-1, with 9 bases identical to TRBD2. The CDR3 sequence is 16 residues long. V trimming: 3 bases; J trimming: 8 bases; junction bases outside the gene matches: 12. Per germline, CDR1 SGHRS and CDR2 YFSETQ.

This clonotype has a handful of counts. The chain joins TRBV4-1 to TRBJ2-5; the D is unclear. Per germline, CDR1 MGHRA and CDR2 YSYEKL. The CDR3 contains 12 residues. V was shortened by 0 bases and J by 5 bases, with 4 bases between the two germline ends. The CDR3 loop is CASSQEGETQYF. Here the CDR3 DNA reads TGCGCCAGCAGCCAAGAAGGGGAGACCCAGTACTTC.

This clonotype was detected a few times. The chain is built from TRBV11-2 and TRBJ2-1, with TRBD2 matching over 9 bases. Trimming removed 5 bases from V and 4 bases from J; junction bases left unmatched: 9. Germline loops: CDR1 SGHAT, CDR2 FQNNGV. The CDR3 extends over 16 amino acids. The CDR3 nucleotides are TGTGCCAGCAGCACTCTAGCGGGGAGGGGGTACAATGAGCAGTTCTTC. The encoded protein is CASSTLAGRGYNEQFF.

The chain combines TRBV9 with TRBJ2-7; 11 bases match TRBD1. Per the germline V gene, CDR1 is SGDLS and CDR2 is YYNGEE. The CDR3 is made up of 16 amino acids. The J segment lost 2 bases and the V segment lost 2 bases, leaving 6 bases of the junction unmatched. CDR3 amino acids: CASSVAGTGGAYEQYF. The CDR3 DNA is TGTGCCAGCAGCGTGGCCGGGACAGGGGGGGCCTACGAGCAGTACTTC.

The rearrangement joins TRBV7-2 to TRBJ2-7; TRBD1 is a possible D gene (5 bases). Per the germline V gene, CDR1 is SGHTA and CDR2 is FQGNSA. The V end was cut by 4 bases, the J end by 6 bases, with 13 bases between. The CDR3 is 13 residues long. CDR3 in amino acids: CASSWGPAREQYF. Written as DNA, the CDR3 is TGTGCCAGCAGCTGGGGCCCCGCGCGCGAGCAGTACTTC.

This clonotype ranks as medium-sized. The CDR3 spells CASSHPRTSGAPGQFF. DNA for the CDR3: TGTGCCAGCAGCCACCCCCGGACTAGCGGGGCTCCGGGGCAGTTCTTC. The gene calls are TRBV7-9 and TRBJ2-1; TRBD2 aligns across 12 bases. Trimming took 5 bases from V and 12 from J; bases not matched to a gene: 14. CDR3 length: 16 residues. Germline V gene lookup returns CDR1 SEHNR and CDR2 FQNEAQ (reference sequence).

This clonotype appeared many times. The chain couples TRBV11-2 to TRBJ1-1; TRBD1 is a possible D gene (5 bases). The CDR3 runs 15 residues. V was cut by 4 bases and J by 4 bases, with 16 bases left in between. Germline V CDR1 and CDR2: SGHAT, FQNNGV. CDR3 region: CASSSTGEGGTEAFF. DNA for the CDR3: TGTGCCAGCAGCTCCACGGGGGAGGGCGGCACTGAAGCTTTCTTT.

The J gene is TRBJ2-2, the V gene TRBV4-2; 7 bases are a match to TRBD1. The CDR3 has 14 amino acids. V was pared by 6 bases and J by 7 bases, with 8 bases of the junction left unmatched. Germline CDR1 LGHNA, CDR2 YNFKEQ. Written as DNA, the CDR3 is TGTGCCAGCAGGCAGGGGCCAGGGGGCGGGGAGCTGTTTTTT. Its protein product is CASRQGPGGGELFF.